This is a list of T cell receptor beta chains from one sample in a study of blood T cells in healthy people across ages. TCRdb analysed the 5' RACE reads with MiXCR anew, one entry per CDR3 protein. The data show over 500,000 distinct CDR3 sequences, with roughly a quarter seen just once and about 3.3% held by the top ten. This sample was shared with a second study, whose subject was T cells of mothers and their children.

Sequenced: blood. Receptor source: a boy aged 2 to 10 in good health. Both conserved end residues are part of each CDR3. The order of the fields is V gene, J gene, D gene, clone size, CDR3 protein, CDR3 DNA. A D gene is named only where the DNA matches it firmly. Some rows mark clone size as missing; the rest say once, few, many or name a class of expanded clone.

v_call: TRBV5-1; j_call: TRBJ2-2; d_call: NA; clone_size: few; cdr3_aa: CASQLQANTGELFF; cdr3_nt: TGCGCCAGTCAACTACAGGCGAACACCGGGGAGCTGTTTTTT
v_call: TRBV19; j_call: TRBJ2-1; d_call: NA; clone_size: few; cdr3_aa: CASSIIGNEQFF; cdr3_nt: TGTGCCAGTAGTATAATAGGGAATGAGCAGTTCTTC
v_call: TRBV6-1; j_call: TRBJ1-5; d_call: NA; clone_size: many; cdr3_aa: CASSELTAGNQPQHF; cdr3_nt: TGTGCCAGCAGTGAATTAACAGCAGGAAATCAGCCCCAGCATTTT
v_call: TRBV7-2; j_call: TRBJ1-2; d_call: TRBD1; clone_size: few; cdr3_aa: CASSPTRGNYGYTF; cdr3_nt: TGTGCCAGCAGCCCTACCAGGGGGAACTATGGCTACACCTTC
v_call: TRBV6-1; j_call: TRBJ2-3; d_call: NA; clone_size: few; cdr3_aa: CASSESGGGGATDTQYF; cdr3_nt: TGTGCCAGCAGTGAAAGTGGGGGTGGGGGGGCCACAGATACGCAGTATTTT
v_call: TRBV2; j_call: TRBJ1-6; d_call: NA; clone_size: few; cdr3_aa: CASSERPYNSPLHF; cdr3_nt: TGTGCCAGCAGTGAAAGACCCTATAATTCACCCCTCCACTTT
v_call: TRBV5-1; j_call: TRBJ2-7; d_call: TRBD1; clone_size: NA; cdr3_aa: CASSLLTGGHYEQYF; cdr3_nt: TGCGCCAGCAGCTTATTGACAGGGGGTCACTACGAGCAGTACTTC
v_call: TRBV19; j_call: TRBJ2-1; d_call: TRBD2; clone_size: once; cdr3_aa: CASSPRPGGPFEQFF; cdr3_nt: TGTGCCAGTAGTCCCCGACCGGGAGGGCCCTTTGAGCAGTTCTTC
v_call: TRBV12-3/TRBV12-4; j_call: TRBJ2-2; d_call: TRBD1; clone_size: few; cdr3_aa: CASSRDRVIGGELFF; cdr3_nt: TGTGCCAGCAGTAGAGACAGGGTCATAGGCGGGGAGCTGTTTTTT
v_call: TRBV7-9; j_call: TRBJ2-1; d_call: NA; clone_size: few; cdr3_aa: CASSPKLEGEQFF; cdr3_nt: TGTGCCAGCAGCCCCAAGCTAGAGGGTGAGCAGTTCTTC
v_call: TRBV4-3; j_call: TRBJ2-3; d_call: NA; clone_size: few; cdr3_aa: CASSQDNTGTQYF; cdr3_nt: TGCGCCAGCAGCCAGGATAACACGGGTACGCAGTATTTT
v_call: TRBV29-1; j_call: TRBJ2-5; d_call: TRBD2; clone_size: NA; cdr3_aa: CSGTRQETQYF; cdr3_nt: TGCAGCGGGACTAGGCAGGAGACCCAGTACTTC
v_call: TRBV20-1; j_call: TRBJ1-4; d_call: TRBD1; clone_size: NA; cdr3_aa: CSATGQGVMHEKLFF; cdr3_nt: TGCAGTGCGACTGGGCAGGGGGTCATGCATGAAAAACTGTTTTTT
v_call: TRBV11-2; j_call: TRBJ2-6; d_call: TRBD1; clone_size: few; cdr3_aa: CASSLGTGGVSGANVLTF; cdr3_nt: TGTGCCAGCAGCTTAGGGACAGGGGGCGTCTCTGGGGCCAACGTCCTGACTTTC
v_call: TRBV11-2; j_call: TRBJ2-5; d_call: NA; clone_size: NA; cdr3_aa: CASSLGFKETQYF; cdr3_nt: TGTGCCAGCAGCTTAGGATTTAAAGAGACCCAGTACTTC
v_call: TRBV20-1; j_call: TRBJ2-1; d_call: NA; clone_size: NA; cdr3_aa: CSASPQRASYNEQFF; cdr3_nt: TGCAGTGCTAGTCCGCAGCGGGCATCCTACAATGAGCAGTTCTTC
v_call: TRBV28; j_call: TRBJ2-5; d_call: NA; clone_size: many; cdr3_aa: CASSWTYAGQETQYF; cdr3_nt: TGTGCCAGCAGTTGGACCTACGCTGGGCAGGAGACCCAGTACTTC
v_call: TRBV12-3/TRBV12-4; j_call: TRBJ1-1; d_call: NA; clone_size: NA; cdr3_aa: CASSLAALPFF; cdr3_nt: TGTGCCAGCAGTTTAGCGGCCCTCCCTTTCTTT
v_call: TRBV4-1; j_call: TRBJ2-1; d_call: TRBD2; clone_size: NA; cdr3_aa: CASSGGESSSYEQFF; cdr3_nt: TGCGCCAGCAGCGGGGGGGAGTCTAGCTCGTATGAGCAGTTCTTC
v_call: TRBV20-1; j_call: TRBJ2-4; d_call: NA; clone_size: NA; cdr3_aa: CSATDHSANIQYF; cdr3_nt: TGCAGTGCTACGGACCATTCAGCGAACATTCAGTACTTC
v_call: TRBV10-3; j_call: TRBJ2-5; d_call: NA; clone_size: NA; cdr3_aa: CAISEGGRAFQETQYF; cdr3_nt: TGTGCCATCAGTGAAGGCGGGCGGGCATTTCAAGAGACCCAGTACTTC
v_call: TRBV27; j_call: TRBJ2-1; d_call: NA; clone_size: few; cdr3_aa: CASSFRGGVTYNEQFF; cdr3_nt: TGTGCCAGCAGTTTTCGGGGTGGCGTCACCTACAATGAGCAGTTCTTC
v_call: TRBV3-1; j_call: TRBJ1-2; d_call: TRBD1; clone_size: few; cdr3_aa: CASSPGTGGGYTF; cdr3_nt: TGTGCCAGCAGCCCCGGGACAGGGGGCGGCTACACCTTC
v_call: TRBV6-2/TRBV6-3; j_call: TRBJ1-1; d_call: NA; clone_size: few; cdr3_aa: CASSRQDNTEAFF; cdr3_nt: TGTGCCAGCAGTAGACAGGACAACACTGAAGCTTTCTTT
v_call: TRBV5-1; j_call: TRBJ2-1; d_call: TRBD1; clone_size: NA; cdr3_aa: CASSLEGRGFFNEQFF; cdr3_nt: TGCGCCAGCAGCTTGGAGGGCAGGGGGTTCTTCAATGAGCAGTTCTTC
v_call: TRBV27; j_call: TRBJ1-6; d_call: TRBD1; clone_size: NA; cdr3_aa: CASIKRTGGSSPLHF; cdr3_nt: TGTGCCAGCATAAAGAGGACAGGGGGTAGTTCACCCCTCCACTTT
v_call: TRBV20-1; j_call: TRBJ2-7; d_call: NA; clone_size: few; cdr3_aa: CSAINIYEQYF; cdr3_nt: TGCAGTGCTATTAACATCTACGAGCAGTACTTC
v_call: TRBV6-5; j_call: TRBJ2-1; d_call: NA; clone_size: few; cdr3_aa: CASRDRERGPEQFF; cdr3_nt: TGTGCCAGCAGAGATCGGGAGAGGGGTCCTGAGCAGTTCTTC
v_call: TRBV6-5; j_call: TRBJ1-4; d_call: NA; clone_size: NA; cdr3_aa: CASRNGEKLFF; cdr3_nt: TGTGCCAGCAGAAACGGTGAAAAACTGTTTTTT
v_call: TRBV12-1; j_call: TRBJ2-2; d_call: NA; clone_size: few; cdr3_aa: CASSFVASGGRRTGELFF; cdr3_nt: TGTGCCAGCAGCTTTGTGGCTAGCGGGGGGCGGCGCACCGGGGAGCTGTTTTTT
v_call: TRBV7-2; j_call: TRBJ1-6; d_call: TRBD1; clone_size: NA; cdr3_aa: CASSLTDRLGSPLHF; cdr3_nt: TGTGCCAGCAGCCTCACGGACAGGTTGGGTTCACCCCTCCACTTT
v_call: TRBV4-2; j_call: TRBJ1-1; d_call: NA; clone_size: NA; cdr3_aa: CASSQVWGRNTEAFF; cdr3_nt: TGTGCCAGCAGCCAAGTCTGGGGGCGAAACACTGAAGCTTTCTTT
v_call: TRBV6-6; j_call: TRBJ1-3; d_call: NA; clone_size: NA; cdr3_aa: CASSYIPRDGSTIYF; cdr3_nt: TGTGCCAGCAGTTATATTCCCAGGGATGGAAGCACCATATATTTT
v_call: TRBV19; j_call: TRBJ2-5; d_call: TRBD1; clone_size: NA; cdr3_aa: CASGTGIVETQYF; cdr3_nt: TGTGCCAGTGGGACAGGGATCGTGGAGACCCAGTACTTC
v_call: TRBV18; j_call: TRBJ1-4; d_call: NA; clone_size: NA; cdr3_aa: CASSQRHRINEKLFF; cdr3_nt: TGTGCCAGCTCACAACGACACAGGATTAATGAAAAACTGTTTTTT
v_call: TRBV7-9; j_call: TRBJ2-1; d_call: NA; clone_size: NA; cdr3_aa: CASSLVTISHEQFF; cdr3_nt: TGTGCCAGCAGCTTAGTAACTATTTCCCATGAGCAGTTCTTC
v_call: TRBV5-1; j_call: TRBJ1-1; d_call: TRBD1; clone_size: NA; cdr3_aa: CASSLQGAVTEAFF; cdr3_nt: TGCGCCAGCAGCTTGCAGGGGGCCGTGACTGAAGCTTTCTTT
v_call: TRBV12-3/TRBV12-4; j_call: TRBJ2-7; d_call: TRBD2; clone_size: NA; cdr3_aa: CASSLLRGSFYEQYF; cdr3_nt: TGTGCCAGCAGTTTGCTCCGCGGGAGTTTCTACGAGCAGTACTTC
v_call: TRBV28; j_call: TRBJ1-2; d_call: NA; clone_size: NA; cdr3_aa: CASSLLWTHYGYTF; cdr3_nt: TGTGCCAGCAGTTTATTGTGGACACACTATGGCTACACCTTC
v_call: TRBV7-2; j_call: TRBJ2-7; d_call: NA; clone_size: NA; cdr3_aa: CASSLGPGRNEQYF; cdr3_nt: TGTGCCAGCAGCTTGGGTCCAGGGAGGAACGAGCAGTACTTC
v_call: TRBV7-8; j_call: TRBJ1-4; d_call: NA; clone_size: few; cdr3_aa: CASSQTRLINEKLFF; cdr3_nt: TGTGCCAGCAGCCAGACTCGACTGATTAATGAAAAACTGTTTTTT
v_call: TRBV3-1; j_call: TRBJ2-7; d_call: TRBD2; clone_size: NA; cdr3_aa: CASSHLAGAPNF; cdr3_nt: TGTGCCAGCAGCCATCTAGCGGGGGCCCCCAACTTC
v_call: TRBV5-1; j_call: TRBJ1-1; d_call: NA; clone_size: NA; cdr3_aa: CASSRAGDTEAFF; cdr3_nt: TGCGCCAGCAGCAGAGCAGGGGACACTGAAGCTTTCTTT
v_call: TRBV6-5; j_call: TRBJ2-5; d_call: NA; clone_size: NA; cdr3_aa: CASSYSIQETQYF; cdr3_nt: TGTGCCAGCAGTTACTCGATTCAAGAGACCCAGTACTTC
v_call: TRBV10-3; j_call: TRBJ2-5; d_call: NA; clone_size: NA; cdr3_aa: CAISEQGFQETQYF; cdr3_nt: TGTGCCATCAGTGAACAGGGTTTTCAAGAGACCCAGTACTTC
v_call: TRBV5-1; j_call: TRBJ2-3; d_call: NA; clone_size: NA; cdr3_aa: CASSLGRGEADTQYF; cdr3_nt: TGCGCCAGCAGCTTGGGCCGGGGAGAGGCAGATACGCAGTATTTT
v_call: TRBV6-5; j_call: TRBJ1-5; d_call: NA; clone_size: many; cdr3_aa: CASCSGVPSNQPQHF; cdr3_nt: TGTGCCAGCTGCTCAGGGGTCCCTAGCAATCAGCCCCAGCATTTT